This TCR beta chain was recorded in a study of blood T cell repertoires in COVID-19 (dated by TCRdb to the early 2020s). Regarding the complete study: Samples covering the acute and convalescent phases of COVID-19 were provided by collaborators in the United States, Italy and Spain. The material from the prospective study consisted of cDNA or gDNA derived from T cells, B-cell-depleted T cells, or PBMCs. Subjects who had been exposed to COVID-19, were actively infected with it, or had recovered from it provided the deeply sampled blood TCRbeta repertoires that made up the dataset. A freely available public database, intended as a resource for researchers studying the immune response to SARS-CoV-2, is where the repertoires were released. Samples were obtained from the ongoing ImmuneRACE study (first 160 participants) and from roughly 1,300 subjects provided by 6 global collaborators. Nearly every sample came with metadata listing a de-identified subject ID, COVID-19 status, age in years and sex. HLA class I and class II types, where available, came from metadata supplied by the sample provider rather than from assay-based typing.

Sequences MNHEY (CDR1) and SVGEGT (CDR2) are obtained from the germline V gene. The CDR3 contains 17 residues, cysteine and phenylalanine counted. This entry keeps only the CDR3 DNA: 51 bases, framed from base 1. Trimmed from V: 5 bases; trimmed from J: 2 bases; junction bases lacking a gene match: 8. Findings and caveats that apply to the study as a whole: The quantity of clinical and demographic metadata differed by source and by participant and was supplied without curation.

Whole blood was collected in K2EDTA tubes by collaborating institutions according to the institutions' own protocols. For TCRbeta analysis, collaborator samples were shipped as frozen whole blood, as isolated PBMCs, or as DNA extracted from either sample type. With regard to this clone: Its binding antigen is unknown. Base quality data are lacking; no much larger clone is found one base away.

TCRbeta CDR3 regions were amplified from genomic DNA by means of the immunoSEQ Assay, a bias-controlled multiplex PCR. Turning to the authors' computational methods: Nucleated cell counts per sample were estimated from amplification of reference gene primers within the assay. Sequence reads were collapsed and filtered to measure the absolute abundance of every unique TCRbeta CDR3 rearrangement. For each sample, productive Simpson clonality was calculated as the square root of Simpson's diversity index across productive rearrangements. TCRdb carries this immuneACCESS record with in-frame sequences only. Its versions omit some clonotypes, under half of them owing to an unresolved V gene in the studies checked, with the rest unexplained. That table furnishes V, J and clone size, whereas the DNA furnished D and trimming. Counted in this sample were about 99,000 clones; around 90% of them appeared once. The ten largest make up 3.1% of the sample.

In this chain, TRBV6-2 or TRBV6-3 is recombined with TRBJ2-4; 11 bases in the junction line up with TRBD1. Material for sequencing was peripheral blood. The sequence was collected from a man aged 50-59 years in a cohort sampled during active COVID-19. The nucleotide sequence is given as TGTGCCAGCAGTCCCGGACAGGGGGCTGTATCCAAAAACATTCAGTACTTC. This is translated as CASSPGQGAVSKNIQYF.